This T cell receptor (beta chain) was profiled in a study of Ad26.COV2.S vaccination and SARS-CoV-2 variants (TCRdb year 2021). For context, the study as a whole: Donors in the vaccine arm were drawn from COV1001, a phase I-IIa trial of Ad26.COV2.S in healthy adults that was multicentre, randomized, double-blind and placebo-controlled. Ad26.COV2.S was given intramuscularly at 5x10^10 or 1x10^11 viral particles, as a single shot or as two shots 56 days apart. TCRbeta repertoire sequencing was used to assess the specificity and breadth of SARS-CoV-2-reactive T cell receptors after Ad26.COV2.S vaccination. The TCR-sequenced set comprised approximately 32 samples: some 20 Ad26.COV2.S vaccine recipients, 5 placebo recipients and 8 SARS-CoV-2 convalescent individuals. Participants in the trial were split at random into five groups of five each, receiving low-dose or high-dose Ad26.COV2.S once or twice, or else placebo on both occasions. Investigators did not know the trial group allocation while performing experiments and assessing outcomes.

The label giving this sample's treatment or condition can be read as: about 20 received Ad26.COV2.S at low or high dose, single or two shots; 5 received placebo; per-sample allocation not given. For vaccine and placebo recipients, repertoires were sequenced using samples collected on day 63 after the first injection. In Cohort 1b, 25 or so adults aged 18-55 years were enrolled at a single site in Boston, USA, between 29 July and 7 August 2020. Ad26.COV2.S was a replication-incompetent adenovirus type 26 vector that expressed a prefusion-stabilized SARS-CoV-2 spike protein derived from the original Wuhan strain. General study outcomes and caveats: The study was not powered for comparison of responses between vaccine doses or regimens. Higher spike-specific TCR breadth was observed in Ad26.COV2.S recipients than in placebo recipients (P = 0.0014). It was noted by the authors that total T cell responses may have been underestimated by the TCR breadth and depth analyses. Vaccine and placebo recipients had comparable non-spike TCR breadth, which fits with the vaccine containing only spike. Substantial breadth of spike-specific CD8+ and CD4+ T cell responses was reported after vaccination.

Trimming at the junction amounts to 5 bases on V and 2 bases on J, and the germline ends lie 18 bases apart. CDR1 MNHNY and CDR2 SVGAGI were looked up in the germline V gene (reference sequence). Including the terminal cysteine and phenylalanine, the CDR3 comprises 17 residues. Just CDR3 DNA is preserved here, 51 bases in frame from base 1. With regard to this clone: Its antigen is currently not known. Base qualities are not provided; no much larger clone lies one nucleotide away.

TCRbeta CDR3 regions were sequenced with the immunoSEQ Assay. After extraction, genomic DNA underwent amplification by bias-controlled multiplex PCR, followed by high-throughput sequencing. As for the authors' bioinformatics: Collapsing and filtering of sequences were performed to quantify the absolute abundance of each unique TCRbeta CDR3 region. Usable DNA was measured by amplifying reference genes present in all nucleated cells, and TCRbeta template counts were normalized to that usable DNA to estimate T cell fraction. Repertoire TCRs were annotated as SARS-CoV-2-specific when V gene, CDR3 amino acid sequence and J gene were exactly matched to a known reactive TCR set. The reference SARS-CoV-2 TCR set was derived from MIRA and filtered for enrichment in COVID-19-positive ImmuneCODE repertoires, a step that removed public or cross-reactive TCRs. Based on the MIRA antigens, annotated TCRs were further analysed at the level of specific ORF or position within ORF. Depth was the summed frequency of annotated unique rearrangements, while breadth was defined as annotated unique rearrangements over total unique productive rearrangements. Two-sided Wilcoxon rank-sum tests were used to compare TCR breadth between groups. The clones in this table, taken by TCRdb from immuneACCESS, are in-frame only. Not every clone is retained; where verified, under half of the shortfall comes from an unresolved V gene, and the cause of the rest is unknown. That table supplies the V and J calls and clone size; D and trimming were determined from the DNA. The sample table holds 400,000 to 500,000 clones, of which roughly 88% were seen once. The top ten constitute about 4% of the sample.

This TCR came from a person aged 18-60 years who received the Ad26.COV2.S COVID-19 vaccine or a placebo. The material was peripheral blood, obtained in a trial of Ad26.COV2.S vaccine versus placebo. This receptor chain uses TRBV6-6 and TRBJ1-4; tentative D gene TRBD1, with 6 bases matching. In nucleotides, the sequence is TGTGCCAGCAGTCGAGGACAGCTAGTCGGTACTAATGAAAAACTGTTTTTT. Translated, it gives CASSRGQLVGTNEKLFF.